This T cell receptor beta chain was obtained from a study of T cell responses to AZD1222 COVID-19 vaccine. Remarks on this clone: Its antigen is still unknown.

The ends were cut back, 3 bases at V and 3 bases at J, with 20 bases in the middle. Germline CDR1 LNHDA, CDR2 SQIVND (reference sequence). The CDR3 is made up of 17 amino acids. Study-wide results and limits: There were mostly white British donors and more females than males, and clonal diversity was possibly underestimated.

Assay used: immunoSEQ multiplex PCR; TCRdb lists only in-frame clones, some missing. This sample has roughly 200,000 clones, with about 93% found just once. This specimen consisted of peripheral blood, obtained 28 days after the second dose of the MenACWY control vaccine. This sequence originates from an adult who received the MenACWY meningococcal vaccine as a control. The chain links TRBV19 to TRBJ1-1, with no clear D. The CDR3 sequence: CASSILGRSLEDTEAFF. The CDR3 DNA follows: TGTGCCAGTAGTATCCTCGGACGGTCCCTGGAGGACACTGAAGCTTTCTTT. The full variable domain, rest sourced from reference TRBV19 and TRBJ1-1, is DGGITQSPKYLFRKEGQNVTLSCEQNLNHDAMYWYRQDPGQGLRLIYYSQIVNDFQKGDIAEGYSVSREKKESFPLTVTSAQKNPTAFYLCASSILGRSLEDTEAFFGQGTRLTVV.